This TCR beta chain is from a study of regulatory T cells in long-lasting Graves disease. General study findings and limits: For persistent Graves' patients, TCR diversity was lower than for newly diagnosed ones.

This clonotype was observed a few times. No antigen is known for it. One junction end disagrees with the germline gene, perhaps due to a read error. Library construction for TCR beta used iRepertoire HTBI primers and Arm-PCR of CDR3 regions. TCRdb re-called the multiplex PCR reads through MiXCR, storing one row per CDR3 protein. The repertoire holds about 470,000 distinct CDR3 sequences, roughly 21% seen once, with roughly 7% in the top ten. Time point: persistent/refractory GD, antithyroid drugs over 5 years with positive TRAb. PBMCs were the source of the RNA used for TCR sequencing. Graves' disease diagnosis followed American Thyroid Association guidelines. The length of the CDR3 is 13 residues. Germline CDR1 SGHTA, CDR2 FQGTGA.

This receptor was identified in a female donor with Graves disease. The chain links TRBV7-3 to TRBJ2-7, with D uncertain. Specimen: peripheral blood mononuclear cells (PBMCs), collected when the disease was refractory, from a patient treated with antithyroid drugs. CDR3 sequence reads: CASGLRRYDEQYF. Written as DNA, the CDR3 is TGTGCCAGCGGCTTAAGGAGATACGACGAGCAGTACTTC. Based on the CDR3 plus reference TRBV7-3 and TRBJ2-7, the full variable domain is GAGVSQTPSNKVTEKGKYVELRCDPISGHTALYWYRQSLGQGPEFLIYFQGTGAADDSGLPNDRFFAVRPEGSVSTLKIQRTERGDSAVYLCASGLRRYDEQYFGPGTRLTVT.